The T cell receptor beta chain under discussion was sequenced for a study of cytomegalovirus exposure and HLA in healthy donors (dated by TCRdb to about 2017). Background on the whole study: In an earlier analysis of 550 to 750 of the donors, roughly 300 Gb of sequence data and approximately 120 million unique TCR beta sequences from roughly 190 million T cells were reported. About 300 gigabases of sequencing data and around 87 million unique TCR sequences were included in an early release covering roughly 700 HLA-typed donors. The genetic ancestry cluster associated with self-reported Caucasian donors included 80% to 90% of the approximately 430 genotyped donors. The study was designed to test whether signatures of past pathogen exposure could be identified by cataloging public T cell receptors. Using immunosequencing, the study profiled T cell repertoires from 500 to 800 subjects and related those repertoires to cytomegalovirus serostatus. Along with the roughly 700-subject first cohort, a separate validation cohort of over a hundred different subjects was used. To predict cytomegalovirus infection status, the study combined high-throughput TCR immunosequencing, statistical association of individual TCRs with disease status, and machine learning. In a later analysis, previously published TCR beta repertoires from some 640 donors were re-analyzed and high-resolution HLA genotyping was added so that TCR occurrence patterns could be studied. The later analysis used no new phenotypic data to find candidate immune exposures, relying instead on TCR beta sequences and their occurrence across donors. An earlier analysis of several hundred of the donors applied high-throughput TCR beta sequencing to assess whether each TCR beta V gene segment acted as functional or pseudogenic. Donor age, sex, ethnicity and CMV serostatus were compiled alongside the repertoire data. A later genetic analysis took genome-wide SNP genotypes for about 60% of the roughly 670 donors and used that subset as a discovery cohort. All discovery cohort repertoires had been generated using a single sequencing platform. HLA typing covered class I and class II loci at four-digit resolution. The number of donors typed differed by locus, with roughly 629-640 for A, B, C, DRB1 and DQB1, about 500 for DQA1, 606 for DPA1, and under 490 for DPB1. Several DR-DQ haplotypes were handled as single units for association and clustering, since linkage in the cohort was strong. Among about 360 genotyped donors of the cohort, an average of approximately 230,000 unique TCR beta nucleotide sequences were sequenced per donor, around 20% of them non-productive.

Overall study results and their limits: A further reported finding was that TCR beta sequences accurately predicted the HLA-A and HLA-B alleles for most subjects in the first cohort. The classifier was reported to diagnose cytomegalovirus status with high specificity and sensitivity in both the original and validation cohorts. While some public TCRs were present in many individuals, most TCR sequences turned up only very rarely across donors. A later analysis found that most CMV-associated TCR beta chains appeared HLA-restricted, with HLA associations seemingly driven largely by CMV exposure. A total of fewer than 200 TCR beta chains were listed by the study as associated with cytomegalovirus. Assigning TCR associations to individual alleles was difficult when HLA alleles, especially DR and DQ, strongly co-occurred. In a later analysis, HLA-associated TCR beta chains showed more clonal expansion and lower generation probabilities than non-associated chains that were equally common. A group of highly shared sequence variants was considered likely to be a technical artifact of the sequencing pipeline. Because HLA typing was unavailable for some donors at each locus, only the typed subset was used in association tests. This cohort had only TCR beta chains sequenced, and the lack of alpha or paired-chain data limited which features could be detected. According to the authors, the approach could potentially be generalized to other disease states and immunological phenotypes. Because counts were too low, around 17 rarely observed V segments, including chromosome 9 orphons, were left out of the earlier analysis of about 500 of the donors. In vitro tests confirmed that a few of the cytomegalovirus-associated TCR beta chains recognize cytomegalovirus antigens. For the cohort, immune exposure information was limited to CMV serostatus. Because the 87-base-pair reads could not distinguish some IMGT-functional V segments, including TRBV6-2 and TRBV6-3, those segments were excluded. In an earlier analysis of more than 500 of the donors, most TCR beta V segments appeared in productive rearrangements about 87% or about 30% of the time, broadly matching IMGT annotations. In a later genetic analysis, a missense DCLRE1C variant was associated with V-gene and J-gene trimming of TCR beta chains, and the association was replicated in an independent cohort. Linkage disequilibrium might explain the correlated functional status among segregating V segments, but an unknown experimental factor could not be excluded. In a later analysis, TCR association rates were found to vary across HLA loci, with the most associated TCRs seen for DRB1 alleles and the fewest for HLA-C alleles. At a false discovery rate of 0.05, a later analysis linked some 18,000 TCR beta sequences to specific HLA alleles. Several of the top co-occurrence clusters appeared to be linked to parvovirus B19, influenza, CMV and Epstein-Barr virus, according to a later analysis. The presence/absence analyses assumed that sequencing depth was roughly uniform across donors, and that assumption may not be true. Compared with the 666-donor mean, donors in an Asian-associated ancestry cluster had fewer N-insertions in productive TCRs, according to a later genetic analysis.

The cohort consisted of 650 to 850 healthy bone marrow donors. At the time of sampling, all cohort members were nominally healthy, though unrecorded immune exposures were likely present. The donor was CMV seropositive and belonged to the group of about 290 seropositive cohort members. Each donor provided a peripheral blood sample, and peripheral blood mononuclear cells were used for TCR beta sequencing. The Qiagen DNeasy Blood Extraction Kit was used to extract genomic DNA from the blood cell samples. From the germline V gene (reference sequence), CDR1 is LNHDA and CDR2 is SQIVND. The CDR3 spans 15 residues, from the cysteine through the phenylalanine. The only DNA kept is the CDR3, 45 bases in frame from the first base. V loses 6 bases at its end and J loses 2 bases; junction bases beyond the gene matches: 8. Libraries were built with the immunoSEQ multiplex PCR assay. For the multiplex PCR, a mixture combining 60 forward primers for TCR Vbeta segments and 13 reverse primers for TCR Jbeta segments was used. The CDR3 region of rearranged TCR beta genes was amplified from genomic DNA with a multiplex PCR assay. The Illumina HiSeq System was used to sequence the amplified TCR beta libraries as 87-base-pair reads. Per the authors' processing: In a later analysis, tens of millions of unique TCR beta chains were counted across the roughly 610 repertoires, and approximately 9.9 million of these chains were shared by at least two donors. A nearest-neighbor algorithm error-corrected the raw reads and collapsed the reads into unique sequences, merging closely related sequences to remove PCR and sequencing errors. CDR3 sequences were aligned to IMGT reference sequences to assign V, D and J gene segments. For a sequence to be retained, a match of at least six nucleotides was required to both a V gene segment and a J gene segment. A rearrangement was called productive if the CDR3 had no stop codons and remained in frame with V and J, and every other rearrangement was called non-productive. CDR3 was defined by IMGT convention, running from the second conserved V-encoded cysteine to the conserved J-encoded phenylalanine. The earlier analysis of some 580 of the donors excluded any sequence lacking an unambiguous match to a single V gene segment. In an earlier analysis of 587 of the donors, V segments were called functional above 56.7% productive rearrangements and were called segregating when the between-donor standard deviation exceeded 5%. To diagnose cytomegalovirus status from the catalog of TCR beta chain sequences, a statistical classification framework was built. In a later analysis, TCR nucleotide sequences were compared against IMGT/GENE-DB human TR gene sequences so that V and J genes could be assigned. The TCRdist pipeline was used in a later analysis to assign CDR3 sequences and most-parsimonious VDJ recombination scenarios. A later analysis defined each TCR beta chain by its CDR3 amino acid sequence plus V-gene family, and excluded reads lacking a unique V-gene family. As a way to deal with suspected cross-contamination and a sequencing artifact, a later analysis dropped roughly 620 nucleotide sequences that were highly shared and had low generation probability. In a later analysis, a clonal expansion index was calculated for each public chain from normalized within-repertoire ranks of inferred template counts. In a later analysis, generation probabilities were computed using a VDJ recombination model fitted to out-of-frame rearrangements, and the results were checked against IGoR. In a later analysis, hypergeometric tests were used to score TCR-TCR, TCR-HLA and TCR-CMV co-occurrence, with a repertoire-size bias correction applied to TCR pairs. A later analysis estimated false discovery rates by permuting HLA or CMV assignments 20 times. In a later analysis, co-occurring TCRs were grouped using DBSCAN, and TCRdist sequence similarity was added for clustering within HLA-allele-positive subsets. Co-occurrence clustering excluded repertoires with fewer than 30,000 or more than 120,000 public chains, plus five with anomalous nucleotide sharing. TCRdb took over this immuneACCESS table, retaining in-frame rearrangements with V and J assigned. Such tables are incomplete; in checked studies, under half of the missing clones stem from an unresolved V gene, and the remainder is unexplained. The V and J calls and clone size come from that table; D and trimming were worked out from the DNA. The table for this sample lists some 250,000 clones; roughly 87% of them were counted only once. In total, the top ten clones hold 5.4% of the sample.

This clone occurred a few times. Its antigen specificity is not known. No much larger clone is present one base from it, and per-base qualities are unavailable. The sample comprised PBMCs. This sequence originates from a woman aged 40 to 50 in good health and CMV-seropositive. The chain is made from TRBV19 and TRBJ2-7, and 9 bases in between align with TRBD2. The CDR3 protein: CASSPRASGAYEQYF. The DNA is as follows: TGTGCCAGTAGCCCCAGGGCTAGCGGGGCCTACGAGCAGTACTTC.